The entry below describes one T cell receptor beta chain. The antigen is unknown. For the second PCR, which ran for about 6 to 11 cycles, a sample-barcoded 5' primer and a J-beta primer mix were used. TCRdb analysed the 5' RACE reads with MiXCR anew, one entry per CDR3 protein. This table has hundreds of thousands of distinct CDR3 sequences, approximately 53% appearing once. The germline V and J ends were trimmed by 3 bases and 2 bases, with 7 bases remaining between them. Germline V gives CDR1 DFQATT, CDR2 SNEGSKA (reference sequence). The CDR3 length is 12 residues. This record comes from a study of blood T cells in healthy people across ages. Study results and limitations: More naive CD4+ cells and higher diversity were found in long-lived than in aged donors.

This receptor was obtained from a man in his forties in good health. Input material: blood. The chain combines TRBV20-1 with TRBJ1-2, with unresolved D. CDR3 DNA sequence: TGCAGTGCTAGCGAGGTCAACTATGGCTACACCTTC. Translation gives CSASEVNYGYTF.